This TCR beta chain was captured in a study of cytomegalovirus exposure and HLA in healthy donors. Overall study findings and caveats: About 87% or about 30% of the time was how often most TCR beta V segments were productive, according to an earlier analysis. Trimming of TCR beta V- and J-genes showed a link, identified in a later analysis, to a missense DCLRE1C variant. Across donors, most TCRs were seen rarely, yet some public ones were widespread. Donors belonging to an Asian-associated ancestry cluster reportedly showed fewer N-insertions in productive TCRs than the 666-donor mean, according to what a later analysis found.

A word on this clone: Its antigen is unknown.

The PCR made use of 60 Vbeta and 13 Jbeta primers. This table comes from immunoSEQ multiplex PCR, and its TCRdb copy is limited to in-frame clones, with some not included. This sample has over 55,000 clones, with more than 80% found just once. Trimming left V 2 bases short and J 6 bases short, with 12 bases between. The CDR3 is 14 amino acids. Looked up from germline, CDR1 is MNHEY and CDR2 is SVGAGI. The chain links TRBV6-5 to TRBJ2-3; D might be TRBD1 (6 bases). This clonotype was obtained from a woman between 25 and 40 years old in good health and CMV-seropositive. Sequencing was done on a sample of PBMCs. CDR3 loop: CASSYGTLGDTQYF. The CDR3 DNA is TGTGCCAGCAGTTACGGGACATTAGGGGATACGCAGTATTTT.